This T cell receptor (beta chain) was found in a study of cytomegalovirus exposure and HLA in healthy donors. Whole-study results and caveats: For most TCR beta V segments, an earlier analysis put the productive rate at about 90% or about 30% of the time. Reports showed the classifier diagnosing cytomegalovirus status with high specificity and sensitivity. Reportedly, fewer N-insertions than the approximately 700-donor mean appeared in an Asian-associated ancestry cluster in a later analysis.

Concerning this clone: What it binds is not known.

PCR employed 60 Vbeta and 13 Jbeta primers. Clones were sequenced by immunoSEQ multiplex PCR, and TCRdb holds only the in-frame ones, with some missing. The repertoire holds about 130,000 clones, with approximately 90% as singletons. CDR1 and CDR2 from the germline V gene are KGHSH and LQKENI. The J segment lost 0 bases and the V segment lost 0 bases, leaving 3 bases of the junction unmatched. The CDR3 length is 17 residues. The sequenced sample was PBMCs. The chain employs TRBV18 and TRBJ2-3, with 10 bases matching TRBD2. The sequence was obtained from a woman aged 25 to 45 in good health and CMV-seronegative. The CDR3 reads CASSPPAGGPSTDTQYF. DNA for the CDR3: TGTGCCAGCTCACCACCAGCGGGAGGGCCGAGCACAGATACGCAGTATTTT.